The 12 T cell receptor beta chains given below trace back to one sample, sequenced in a study of monozygotic twins with inflammatory bowel disease (dated by TCRdb to about 2019). Library preparation employed 5' RACE. Sequencing took place on an Illumina HiSeq 2500. One entry per CDR3 protein sequence results from the TCRdb reprocessing of the reads, with DNA left out. This sample's table has entries for over 350,000 distinct CDR3 sequences. The ten largest account for 2.5% to 3% of the sample. Sample: blood. These receptors were taken from a human donor with ulcerative colitis or Crohn's disease, or a healthy co-twin of an affected twin (not recorded which).

The J gene is TRBJ2-6, the V gene TRBV20-1. CDR1 and CDR2 from the germline V gene are DFQATT and SNEGSKA (reference sequence). The CDR3 spans 15 residues. CDR3 protein: CSASLNSRGANVLTF.

The chain employs TRBV7-3 and TRBJ2-1; TCRdb returns TRBD1, unconfirmable since there is no DNA. This CDR3 has 17 residues. The germline gives CDR1 SGHTA, CDR2 FQGTGA. The CDR3 sequence: CASSLTPRSGSYNEQFF.

The chain is built from TRBV20-1 and TRBJ2-6; TCRdb designates TRBD1, a call that cannot be tested without DNA. Per the germline V gene, CDR1 is DFQATT and CDR2 is SNEGSKA (reference sequence). The CDR3 contains 16 residues. CDR3 loop: CSAPRGQSSGANVLTF.

This sequence joins TRBV19 and TRBJ2-1; TCRdb indicates TRBD2, and absent DNA this call remains unverified. CDR3 length: 17 residues. Germline V CDR1 and CDR2: LNHDA, SQIVND (reference sequence). CDR3 region: CASTPSSGGFTYNEQFF.

The chain employs TRBV4-3 and TRBJ2-2; the D call from TCRdb, TRBD1, cannot be confirmed without DNA. CDR1 is LGHNA, CDR2 YSLEER, per germline. This CDR3 has 17 residues. The CDR3 here is CASSRDRGRVTHGELFF.

V usage is TRBV28 and J usage is TRBJ2-5; checking the TCRdb D call of TRBD1 is not possible without DNA. Germline-derived CDR1 and CDR2 are MDHEN and SYDVKM. The CDR3 length is 12 residues. The CDR3: CASSSGVETQYF.

The V gene is TRBV6-2 or TRBV6-3, the J gene TRBJ2-5. Germline CDR1 and CDR2: MNHEY and SVGEGT. The CDR3 totals 13 residues. The CDR3 loop is CASGSGNQETQYF.

The chain carries TRBV15 and TRBJ2-1; lacking DNA, the TRBD2 call made by TCRdb goes unchecked. The CDR3 totals 16 residues. Germline V gives CDR1 LNHNV, CDR2 YYDKDF (reference sequence). CDR3: CATSQPTSGDYNEQFF.

The CDR3 region is CASSLSRGHEQYF. The chain employs TRBV28 and TRBJ2-7. Germline V CDR1 and CDR2: MDHEN, SYDVKM. This CDR3 has 13 residues.

CDR3 sequence: CASSSGTSNSPLHF. V gene TRBV7-3 combines with J gene TRBJ1-6; TCRdb indicates TRBD1, and absent DNA this call remains unverified. Germline V gene sequence: CDR1 SGHTA, CDR2 FQGTGA. The CDR3 runs 14 residues.

CDR3 sequence: CASSQGTISKETQYF. This rearrangement joins TRBV4-3 to TRBJ2-5. The CDR3 is made up of 15 amino acids. Per the germline V gene, CDR1 is LGHNA and CDR2 is YSLEER.

The V and J genes are TRBV6-5 and TRBJ2-7; as DNA is missing, the TRBD1 call by TCRdb cannot be tested. Germline lookup yields CDR1 MNHEY and CDR2 SVGAGI. This CDR3 region has 15 residues. CDR3 sequence reads: CASSLKQGWVYEQYF.